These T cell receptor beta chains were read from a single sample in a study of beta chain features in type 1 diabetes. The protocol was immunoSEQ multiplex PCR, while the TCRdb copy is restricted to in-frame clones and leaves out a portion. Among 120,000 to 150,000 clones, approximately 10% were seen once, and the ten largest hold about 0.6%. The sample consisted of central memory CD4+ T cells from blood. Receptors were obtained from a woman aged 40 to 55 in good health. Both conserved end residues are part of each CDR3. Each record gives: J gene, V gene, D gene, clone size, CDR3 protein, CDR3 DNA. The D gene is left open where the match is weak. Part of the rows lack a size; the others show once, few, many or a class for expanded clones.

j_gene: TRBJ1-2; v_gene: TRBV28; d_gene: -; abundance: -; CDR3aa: CASRRGGVGGYTF; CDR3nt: TGTGCCAGCAGAAGGGGAGGCGTAGGCGGCTACACCTTC
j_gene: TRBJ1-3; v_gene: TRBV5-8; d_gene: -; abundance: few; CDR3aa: CASSLVGRAGNTIYF; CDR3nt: TGTGCCAGCAGCTTGGTCGGCAGGGCTGGAAACACCATATATTTT
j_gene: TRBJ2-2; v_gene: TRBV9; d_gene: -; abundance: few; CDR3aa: CASSYGGANTGELFF; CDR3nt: TGTGCCAGCAGCTATGGCGGGGCAAACACCGGGGAGCTGTTTTTT
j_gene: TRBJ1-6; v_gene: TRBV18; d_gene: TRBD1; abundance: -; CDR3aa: CASSPTGTGLSPLHF; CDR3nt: TGTGCCAGCTCACCGACCGGGACAGGGTTGTCACCCCTCCACTTT
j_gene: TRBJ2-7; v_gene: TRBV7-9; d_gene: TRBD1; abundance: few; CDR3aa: CASSVDAGTGCF; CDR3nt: TGTGCCAGCAGCGTCGATGCCGGGACAGGGTGCTTC
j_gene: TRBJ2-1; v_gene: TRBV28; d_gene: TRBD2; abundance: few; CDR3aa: CASPPSGGANEQFF; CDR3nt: TGTGCCAGCCCCCCCAGCGGGGGGGCCAATGAGCAGTTCTTC
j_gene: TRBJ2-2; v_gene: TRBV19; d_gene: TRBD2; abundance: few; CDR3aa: CASSPLGRGVGTGELFF; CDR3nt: TGTGCCAGTTCCCCTTTGGGGCGGGGGGTCGGCACCGGGGAGCTGTTTTTT
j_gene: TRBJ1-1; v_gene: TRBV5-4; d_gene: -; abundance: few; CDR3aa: CASSLGGNTEAFF; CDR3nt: TGTGCCAGCAGCTTGGGAGGAAACACTGAAGCTTTCTTT
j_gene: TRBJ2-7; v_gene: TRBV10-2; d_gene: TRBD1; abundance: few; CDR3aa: CASSEILGQGFSYEQYF; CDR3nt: TGCGCCAGCAGTGAGATTTTGGGACAGGGTTTCTCCTACGAGCAGTACTTC
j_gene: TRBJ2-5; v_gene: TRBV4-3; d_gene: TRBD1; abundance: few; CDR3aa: CASSQTTGGPETQYF; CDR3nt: TGCGCCAGCAGCCAGACTACAGGGGGCCCAGAGACCCAGTACTTC
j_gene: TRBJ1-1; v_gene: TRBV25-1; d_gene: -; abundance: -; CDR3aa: CASSEQGFEAFF; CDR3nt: TGTGCCAGCAGTGAACAGGGGTTTGAAGCTTTCTTT
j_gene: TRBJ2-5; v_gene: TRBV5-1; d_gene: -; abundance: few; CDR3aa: CASSLLDGLAETQYF; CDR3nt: TGCGCCAGCAGCTTGTTGGACGGACTGGCGGAGACCCAGTACTTC
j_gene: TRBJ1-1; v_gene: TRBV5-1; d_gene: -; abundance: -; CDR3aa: CASSLLSDMNTEAFF; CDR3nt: TGCGCCAGCAGCTTGTTGTCGGACATGAACACTGAAGCTTTCTTT
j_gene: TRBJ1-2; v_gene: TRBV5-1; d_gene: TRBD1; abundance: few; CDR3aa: CASSWTPSDRGYGYTF; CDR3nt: TGCGCCAGCAGCTGGACCCCGTCGGACAGGGGCTATGGCTACACCTTC
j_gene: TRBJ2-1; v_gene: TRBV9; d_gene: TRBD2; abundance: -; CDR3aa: CASSVGVGLAGEEQFF; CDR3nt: TGTGCCAGCAGCGTGGGAGTTGGACTAGCGGGGGAGGAGCAGTTCTTC
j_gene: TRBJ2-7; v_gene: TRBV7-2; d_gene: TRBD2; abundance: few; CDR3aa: CASSLGGPAGGREQYF; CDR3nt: TGTGCCAGCAGCTTAGGGGGCCCAGCGGGGGGGCGAGAGCAGTACTTC